This T cell receptor (beta chain) was sequenced during a study of shared clonotypes between healthy human individuals. Study-level results: Generation probability values for non-shared clonotypes were lower than those for clonotypes shared by all four donors.

V was shortened by 7 bases and J by 9 bases, with 18 bases between the two germline ends. Germline V gene sequence: CDR1 MNHNY, CDR2 SVGAGI (reference sequence). The CDR3 length is 13 residues. This table comes from immunoSEQ multiplex PCR, and its TCRdb copy is limited to in-frame clones, with some not included. Here the sample spans about 1.1 million clones, 77% being singletons. A note on this clone: What it binds is unknown.

This rearrangement joins TRBV6-6 to TRBJ2-5, with D tentatively TRBD1 or TRBD2 (5 bases each). This clonotype was sampled from a man younger than 30 in good health. Some clones in this sample may be carry-over from other donors' samples. Input material: memory CD4+ T cells from PBMCs. Documented subset: CD45RA-negative fraction. The DNA for the CDR3 is TGTGCCAGCACCACTAGGGTCCTGGGGGCCCAGTACTTC. This encodes CASTTRVLGAQYF.